This TCR beta chain was captured in a study of T cells in Graves' hyperthyroidism and ophthalmopathy. This clonotype was detected ten times or more. Germline CDR1 is SGHRS and CDR2 is YFSETQ. Trimming cost V 4 bases and J 4 bases; bases outside gene matches: 8. The CDR3 has 15 residues. Amplification of TCR beta CDR3 regions used RNA as the template. In the first-round RT-PCR of the TCR CDR3, the HTBI primer set was used. Using its own MiXCR run on the multiplex PCR reads, TCRdb lists one record per CDR3 protein. This table holds about 200,000 distinct CDR3 sequences, around 16% found once. The receptor was derived from a woman aged 45-65 years with Graves' hyperthyroidism. The chain recombines TRBV5-1 with TRBJ2-7; 10 nucleotides line up with TRBD1. What was sequenced was blood. CDR3 protein: CASSPGGQGIYEQYF. As DNA, the CDR3 is TGCGCCAGCAGCCCGGGGGGACAGGGGATATACGAGCAGTACTTC.